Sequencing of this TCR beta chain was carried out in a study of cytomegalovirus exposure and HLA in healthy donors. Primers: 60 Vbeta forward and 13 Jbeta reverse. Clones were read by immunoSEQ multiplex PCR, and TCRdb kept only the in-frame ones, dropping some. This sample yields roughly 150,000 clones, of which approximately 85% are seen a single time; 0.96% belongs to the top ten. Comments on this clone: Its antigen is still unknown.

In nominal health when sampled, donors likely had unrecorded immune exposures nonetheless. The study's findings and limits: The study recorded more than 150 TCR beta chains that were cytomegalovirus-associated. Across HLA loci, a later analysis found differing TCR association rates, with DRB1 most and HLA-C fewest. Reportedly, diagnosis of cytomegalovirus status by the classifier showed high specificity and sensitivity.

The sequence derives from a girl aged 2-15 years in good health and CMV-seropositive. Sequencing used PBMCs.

CDR3 loop: CASSLCGLAISYEQYF. The CDR3, as DNA: TGTGCCAGCAGTTTATGCGGACTAGCGATCTCCTACGAGCAGTACTTC. The chain employs TRBV28 and TRBJ2-7; 9 nucleotides align to TRBD2. Trimming at V came to 0 bases and at J to 0 bases, leaving 3 bases not matched to a gene. Germline V gene sequence: CDR1 MDHEN, CDR2 SYDVKM. There are 16 residues in the CDR3.